The 6 T cell receptor beta chains listed next were all sequenced from one sample in a study of neurological immune-mediated disorders. TCRdb processed the 5' RACE reads anew with MiXCR; each CDR3 protein has one entry. Among some 77,000 distinct CDR3 sequences, roughly an eighth were seen once, and the ten largest hold around 4.3%. The time point denotes: longitudinal time-point 1 (baseline). Input material: PBMCs. These receptors originate from a female donor with HTLV-1-associated myelopathy (HAM/TSP).

The chain recombines TRBV7-7 with TRBJ2-1; 10 bases map to TRBD2. CDR3 length: 13 residues. CDR1 is SSHAT and CDR2 is FNYEAQ in the germline V gene (reference sequence). V shed 4 bases, J shed 9 bases, and the junction held 3 bases outside the gene matches. The CDR3 nucleotides read TGTGCCAGCAGCTCAACTAGCGGGGCTGAGCAGTTCTTC. Protein product: CASSSTSGAEQFF. The full variable domain, completed using reference TRBV7-7 and TRBJ2-1, is GAGVSQSPRYKVTKRGQDVTLRCDPISSHATLYWYQQALGQGPEFLTYFNYEAQPDKSGLPSDRFSAERPEGSISTLTIQRTEQRDSAMYRCASSSTSGAEQFFGPGTRLTVL.

This clonotype has at least ten counts. The rearrangement uses TRBV11-1 and TRBJ2-5; D gene unclear. V lost 2 bases and J lost 3, with 7 bases in between. The CDR3 consists of 13 residues. Germline V lookup: CDR1 SGHAT, CDR2 FQDESV (reference sequence). CDR3 sequence reads: CASSLRNEETQYF. For the CDR3, the DNA is TGTGCCAGCAGCTTACGAAATGAAGAGACCCAGTACTTC.

The V and J genes are TRBV5-1 and TRBJ2-1; 8 bases are shared with TRBD1. V lost 4 bases and J lost 0; bases outside the gene matches: 9. The CDR3 is 17 amino acids. Germline assignment: CDR1 SGHRS and CDR2 YFSETQ. CDR3 amino acids: CASSPGGPESSYNEQFF. The CDR3 region has the DNA TGCGCCAGCAGCCCAGGGGGCCCCGAATCCTCCTACAATGAGCAGTTCTTC.

This clonotype has ten or more counts. The V gene is TRBV20-1, the J gene TRBJ1-2; the D gene is possibly TRBD1 (6 bases). CDR1 is DFQATT and CDR2 is SNEGSKA in the germline V gene (reference sequence). The CDR3 is 13 amino acids. The ends were cut back, 2 bases at V and 2 bases at J, with 9 bases in the middle. Here the CDR3 reads CSARPTGNYGYTF. The CDR3, as DNA: TGCAGTGCTAGACCCACAGGGAACTATGGCTACACCTTC.

There are a few counts of this clonotype. A much larger clone lies one base from this, so it may be a read error. This chain links TRBV4-2 with TRBJ2-7; 11 bases match TRBD2. The CDR3 consists of 15 residues. Germline assignment: CDR1 LGHNA and CDR2 YNFKEQ. The CDR3 sequence is CASSQPSGGRYEHYF. The CDR3 DNA is TGTGCCAGCAGCCAGCCTAGCGGGGGGCGCTACGAGCATTACTTC.

This rearrangement joins TRBV7-2 to TRBJ2-7; 7 bases fit TRBD2. The CDR3 totals 16 residues. Germline trimming cut 0 bases from V and 3 bases from J; bases unmatched to any gene: 8. Germline CDR1 SGHTA, CDR2 FQGNSA. CDR3 residues: CASSLAVGLVGYEQYF. Written as DNA, the CDR3 is TGTGCCAGCAGCTTAGCAGTCGGACTAGTGGGCTACGAGCAGTACTTC.